These 21 T cell receptor beta chains came from one sample sequenced in a study of cytomegalovirus exposure and HLA in healthy donors. PCR was performed using 60 Vbeta and 13 Jbeta primers. Profiling relied on immunoSEQ multiplex PCR, and the TCRdb table lists in-frame clones only, not all of them. The sample holds roughly 150,000 clones, around four fifths seen once. The sequenced material came from PBMCs. These TCRs come from a woman under 30 in good health and CMV-seronegative.

The chain is built from TRBV6-5 and TRBJ2-1; 7 nucleotides match TRBD2. This CDR3 is 15 amino acids long. Germline V CDR1 and CDR2: MNHEY, SVGAGI. V gave up 3 bases and J gave up 3 bases; unmatched junction bases: 5. CDR3: CASSYRRGSYNEQFF. The CDR3 nucleotides read TGTGCCAGCAGTTATAGGCGGGGGAGCTACAATGAGCAGTTCTTC.

The chain carries TRBV5-1 and TRBJ1-1; possible D gene TRBD1, 6 bases. The V end lost 3 bases, the J end lost 2 bases, and 17 bases lay between the germline ends. From germline, CDR1 is SGHRS and CDR2 YFSETQ. CDR3 length equals 16 residues. The CDR3 sequence is CASSSTWGTPNTEAFF. The CDR3 bases are TGCGCCAGCAGCTCAACCTGGGGGACACCCAACACTGAAGCTTTCTTT.

The chain is built from TRBV6-6 and TRBJ1-1; weak D call: TRBD1 (5 bases). This CDR3 is built from 15 residues. Trimming left V 7 bases short and J 0 bases short, with 15 bases between. The germline gives CDR1 MNHNY, CDR2 SVGAGI (reference sequence). Written as DNA, the CDR3 is TGTGCCAGCACCCCCTCGGGGGGGATGAACACTGAAGCTTTCTTT. It codes for CASTPSGGMNTEAFF.

The rearrangement uses TRBV28 and TRBJ1-2; no reliable D call. The germline gives CDR1 MDHEN, CDR2 SYDVKM. The CDR3 runs 12 residues. The germline V and J ends were trimmed by 1 base and 8 bases, with 8 bases remaining between them. CDR3 in amino acids: CASSLYHGGYTF. The DNA of the CDR3 is TGTGCCAGCAGTTTATATCATGGCGGCTACACCTTC.

The chain employs TRBV7-8 and TRBJ2-1; D is perhaps TRBD2 (6 bases). Germline assignment: CDR1 SGHVS and CDR2 FQNEAQ. There are 17 residues in the CDR3. V gave up 1 base and J gave up 2 bases, with 15 bases separating them. Here the CDR3 reads CASSLVALAATYNEQFF. CDR3 DNA sequence: TGTGCCAGCAGCTTAGTAGCCTTAGCGGCTACCTACAATGAGCAGTTCTTC. Full variable domain (missing parts from reference TRBV7-8 and TRBJ2-1): GAGVSQSPRYKVAKRGQDVALRCDPISGHVSLFWYQQALGQGPEFLTYFQNEAQLDKSGLPSDRFFAERPEGSVSTLKIQRTQQEDSAVYLCASSLVALAATYNEQFFGPGTRLTVL.

The chain has TRBV6-5 and TRBJ1-2, with 8 positions matching TRBD1. CDR3 length: 15 amino acids. With V trimmed by 5 bases and J by 3 bases, 8 bases remained unmatched. Germline lookup yields CDR1 MNHEY and CDR2 SVGAGI. The CDR3 DNA is TGTGCCAGCAGTCAACGGACAGGGCGGGACTATGGCTACACCTTC. This codes for CASSQRTGRDYGYTF.

This clone was seen only once. This chain joins TRBV28 and TRBJ2-7; 7 nucleotides line up with TRBD2. From germline, CDR1 is MDHEN and CDR2 SYDVKM. The CDR3 contains 15 residues. V was clipped by 3 bases and J by 7 bases; unmatched bases: 12. CDR3 DNA sequence: TGTGCCAGCAGTTTGTTGGGACTACTTCATTCGGAGCAGTACTTC. Amino acid sequence: CASSLLGLLHSEQYF.

The V call is TRBV10-3, the J call TRBJ1-2; weak D call: TRBD1 (5 bases). Germline V lookup: CDR1 ENHRY, CDR2 SYGVKD. The CDR3 contains 13 residues. The ends were cut back, 0 bases at V and 5 bases at J, with 7 bases in the middle. This chain's CDR3 is CAISESTVYGYTF. The CDR3 DNA sequence: TGTGCCATCAGTGAGTCGACAGTGTATGGCTACACCTTC.

The chain has TRBV5-6 and TRBJ2-5; weak D call: TRBD2 (7 bases). Germline lookup yields CDR1 SGHDT and CDR2 YYEEEE. Deletions cut 5 bases from V and 3 bases from J, with 14 bases between. CDR3 length equals 14 residues. CDR3: CASRPLGGEETQYF. The CDR3 DNA reads as TGTGCCAGCAGACCACTAGGGGGGGAAGAGACCCAGTACTTC.

The J gene is TRBJ2-1, the V gene TRBV9; the match to TRBD2 covers 7 bases. The V gene end was trimmed by 0 bases and the J gene end by 4 bases; junction bases not matched to a gene: 4. Germline V gene lookup returns CDR1 SGDLS and CDR2 YYNGEE. CDR3 length: 15 amino acids. CDR3 loop: CASSVGSGTYNEQFF. The CDR3 nucleotides are TGTGCCAGCAGCGTAGGAAGCGGGACGTACAATGAGCAGTTCTTC. The full variable domain, its missing parts supplied by reference TRBV9 and TRBJ2-1, is DSGVTQTPKHLITATGQRVTLRCSPRSGDLSVYWYQQSLDQGLQFLIQYYNGEERAKGNILERFSAQQFPDLHSELNLSSLELGDSALYFCASSVGSGTYNEQFFGPGTRLTVL.

The chain joins TRBV7-2 to TRBJ2-3, with TRBD1 matching over 7 bases. The V segment lost 5 bases and the J segment 4 bases; nucleotides outside the gene matches: 12. This CDR3 comprises 16 residues. Germline V lookup: CDR1 SGHTA, CDR2 FQGNSA. CDR3 coding DNA: TGTGCCAGCAGCAAGAAGACAGGGAAGCGAGCAGATACGCAGTATTTT. Protein product: CASSKKTGKRADTQYF. Drawing the rest from reference TRBV7-2 and TRBJ2-3, the complete variable domain is GAGVSQSPSNKVTEKGKDVELRCDPISGHTALYWYRQSLGQGLEFLIYFQGNSAPDKSGLPSDRFSAERTGGSVSTLTIQRTQQEDSAVYLCASSKKTGKRADTQYFGPGTRLTVL.

The genes are TRBV5-4 and TRBJ2-3; possibly TRBD1 for D (6 bases). Between the trimmed V and J ends, which lost 4 bases and 1 base, there was a span of 13 bases. Germline loops: CDR1 SGHNT, CDR2 YYREEE (reference sequence). CDR3 length: 15 amino acids. The CDR3 region has the DNA TGTGCCAGCAGCGAGGGGGTGGGGGGCACAGATACGCAGTATTTT. This sequence encodes CASSEGVGGTDTQYF.

The chain joins TRBV5-6 to TRBJ2-1; 8 nucleotides align to TRBD2. Germline V gene data show CDR1 as SGHDT and CDR2 as YYEEEE. Losses at the gene ends were 0 bases for V and 4 bases for J; bases not matched to a gene: 9. The CDR3 is made up of 17 amino acids. CDR3 in amino acids: CASSLASLAVGYNEQFF. CDR3 DNA sequence: TGTGCCAGCAGCTTGGCCTCACTAGCGGTGGGTTACAATGAGCAGTTCTTC.

V is TRBV4-1 and J is TRBJ1-5; D is ambiguous. In germline, CDR1 is MGHRA, CDR2 YSYEKL. CDR3 length: 13 residues. V lost 0 bases, J lost 6 bases, and 6 bases lay in between. The CDR3 sequence is CASSQDSGQPQHF. The CDR3 coding sequence is TGCGCCAGCAGCCAAGACAGCGGTCAGCCCCAGCATTTT.

V and J are TRBV7-6 and TRBJ2-7; 7 positions agree with TRBD1. This CDR3 is built from 15 residues. In germline, CDR1 is SGHVS, CDR2 FNYEAQ. V lost 1 base, J lost 0 bases, and 3 bases stayed unmatched. The CDR3 DNA sequence: TGTGCCAGCAGCTTAGGACAGGGTTACTCCTACGAGCAGTACTTC. As protein: CASSLGQGYSYEQYF.

The V and J genes are TRBV23-1 and TRBJ2-7; possibly TRBD2 for D (5 bases). TRBV23-1 is an open reading frame, and its role is uncertain. The CDR3 covers 13 residues. The ends were cut back, 4 bases at V and 2 bases at J, with 9 bases in the middle. Here the CDR3 DNA reads TGCGCCAGCAGTCCTCGAGGGACCTACGAGCAGTACTTC. Amino acid sequence: CASSPRGTYEQYF.

The chain combines TRBV10-3 with TRBJ2-7; possible D gene TRBD2, 7 bases. Germline CDR1 is ENHRY and CDR2 is SYGVKD. V dropped 8 bases and J dropped 1 base, with 12 bases sitting between them. This CDR3 spans 13 amino acids. CDR3 region: CAIAGAVSYEQYF. In DNA form, the CDR3 reads TGTGCCATCGCGGGGGCAGTGTCCTACGAGCAGTACTTC.

This chain connects TRBV19 to TRBJ1-1; D gene unclear. This CDR3 has 14 amino acids. In germline, CDR1 is LNHDA, CDR2 SQIVND (reference sequence). V lost 0 bases and J lost 5, with 10 bases in between. CDR3 residues: CASSIDLEATEAFF. In DNA form, the CDR3 reads TGTGCCAGTAGTATAGATTTGGAGGCAACTGAAGCTTTCTTT.

This clone came up once. This same CDR3 is encoded by further DNA sequences in the sample. The chain links TRBV15 to TRBJ1-3; D is unresolved. Germline CDR1 and CDR2: LNHNV and YYDKDF (reference sequence). V dropped 0 bases and J dropped 0 bases, with 9 bases sitting between them. The CDR3 spans 16 residues. The CDR3 DNA reads as TGTGCCACCAGCAGAGATGGTGGAGGCTCTGGAAACACCATATATTTT. It codes for CATSRDGGGSGNTIYF.

The chain couples TRBV7-9 to TRBJ1-4; D not certain. The CDR3 is 12 residues long. Germline V gene sequence: CDR1 SEHNR, CDR2 FQNEAQ (reference sequence). V was cut by 4 bases and J by 7 bases, with 7 bases left in between. As DNA, the CDR3 is TGTGCCAGCAGCTATGCGTCTGAAAAACTGTTTTTT. Protein product: CASSYASEKLFF.

The chain couples TRBV27 to TRBJ2-7; 7 positions match TRBD1. Germline trimming cut 8 bases from V and 6 bases from J; bases unmatched to any gene: 4. The CDR3 is made up of 11 amino acids. CDR1 is MNHEY and CDR2 is SMNVEV in the germline V gene (reference sequence). The chain's CDR3 is CASSTGPEQYF. In DNA, the CDR3 is TGTGCCAGCTCGACAGGGCCCGAGCAGTACTTC.